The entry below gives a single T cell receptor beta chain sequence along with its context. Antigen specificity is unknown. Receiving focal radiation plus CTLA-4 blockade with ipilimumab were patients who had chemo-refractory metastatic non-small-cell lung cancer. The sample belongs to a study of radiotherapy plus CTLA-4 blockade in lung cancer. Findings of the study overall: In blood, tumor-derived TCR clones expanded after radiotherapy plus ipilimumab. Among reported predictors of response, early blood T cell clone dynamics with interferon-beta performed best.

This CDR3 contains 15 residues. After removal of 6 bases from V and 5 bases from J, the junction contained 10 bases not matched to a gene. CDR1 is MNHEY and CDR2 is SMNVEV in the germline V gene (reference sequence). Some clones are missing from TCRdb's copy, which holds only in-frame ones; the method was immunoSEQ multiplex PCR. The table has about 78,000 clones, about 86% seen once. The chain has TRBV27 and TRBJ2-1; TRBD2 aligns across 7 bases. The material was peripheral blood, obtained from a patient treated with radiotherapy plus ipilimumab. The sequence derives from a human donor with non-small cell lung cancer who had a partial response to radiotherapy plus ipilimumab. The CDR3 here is CASSTLLAFNNEQFF. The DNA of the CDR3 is TGTGCCAGCAGCACCCTACTAGCGTTCAACAATGAGCAGTTCTTC.